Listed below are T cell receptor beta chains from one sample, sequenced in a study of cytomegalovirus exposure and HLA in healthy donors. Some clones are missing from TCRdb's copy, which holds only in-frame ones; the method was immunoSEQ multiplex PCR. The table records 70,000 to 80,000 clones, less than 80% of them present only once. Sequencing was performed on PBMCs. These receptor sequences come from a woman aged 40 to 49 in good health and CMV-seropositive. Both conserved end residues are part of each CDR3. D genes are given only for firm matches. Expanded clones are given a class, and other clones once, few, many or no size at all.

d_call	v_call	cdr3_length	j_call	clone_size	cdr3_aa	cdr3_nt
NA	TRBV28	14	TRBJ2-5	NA	CASSFQLVGETQYF	TGTGCCAGCAGTTTCCAACTAGTGGGAGAGACCCAGTACTTC
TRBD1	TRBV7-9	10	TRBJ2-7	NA	CASGRDRQYF	TGTGCCAGCGGTCGGGACAGGCAGTACTTC
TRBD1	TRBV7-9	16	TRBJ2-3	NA	CASSLEGTGWRDTQYF	TGTGCCAGCAGCTTAGAAGGGACAGGGTGGAGAGATACGCAGTATTTT
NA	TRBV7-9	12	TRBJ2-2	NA	CASNEGGRELFF	TGTGCCAGCAACGAAGGCGGCAGGGAGCTGTTTTTT
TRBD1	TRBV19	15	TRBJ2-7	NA	CASSIGGTVVAEQYF	TGTGCCAGTAGTATAGGTGGGACAGTAGTCGCCGAGCAGTACTTC
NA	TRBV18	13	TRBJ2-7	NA	CASSPYAGYEQYF	TGTGCCAGCTCACCATACGCAGGTTACGAGCAGTACTTC
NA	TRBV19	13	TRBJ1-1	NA	CASRWGADTEAFF	TGTGCCAGTAGATGGGGCGCCGACACTGAAGCTTTCTTT
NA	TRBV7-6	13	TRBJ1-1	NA	CASSFRGSTEAFF	TGTGCCAGCAGCTTTCGGGGGAGCACTGAAGCTTTCTTT
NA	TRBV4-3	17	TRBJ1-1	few	CASRQDGGGRTNTEAFF	TGCGCCAGCAGGCAAGATGGGGGGGGTAGGACGAACACTGAAGCTTTCTTT
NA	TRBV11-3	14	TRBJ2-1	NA	CASSSDSHLNEQFF	TGTGCCAGCAGCTCCGACTCCCATCTTAATGAGCAGTTCTTC
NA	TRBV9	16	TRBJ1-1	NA	CASSVGAGRVYTEAFF	TGTGCCAGCAGCGTAGGGGCGGGGAGGGTGTACACTGAAGCTTTCTTT
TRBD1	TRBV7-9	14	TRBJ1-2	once	CSSSLGGQGYGYTF	TGTTCCAGCAGCTTAGGGGGCCAGGGGTATGGCTACACCTTC
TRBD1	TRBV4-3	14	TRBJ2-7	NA	CASSRGQGAYEQYF	TGCGCCAGCAGCCGGGGACAGGGGGCGTACGAGCAGTACTTC
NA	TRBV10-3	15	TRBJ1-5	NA	CAISGTLGSNQPQHF	TGTGCCATCAGTGGGACATTGGGAAGCAATCAGCCCCAGCATTTT
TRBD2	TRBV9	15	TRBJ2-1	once	CASSVDHGGADEQFF	TGTGCCAGCAGCGTAGATCACGGGGGGGCGGATGAGCAGTTCTTC
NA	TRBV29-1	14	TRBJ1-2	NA	CSVADPGRGYGYTF	TGCAGCGTTGCCGACCCGGGCCGGGGCTATGGCTACACCTTC
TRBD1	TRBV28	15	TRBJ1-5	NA	CASSSPSTGLQPQHF	TGTGCCAGCAGTTCCCCCTCGACAGGGCTACAGCCCCAGCATTTT